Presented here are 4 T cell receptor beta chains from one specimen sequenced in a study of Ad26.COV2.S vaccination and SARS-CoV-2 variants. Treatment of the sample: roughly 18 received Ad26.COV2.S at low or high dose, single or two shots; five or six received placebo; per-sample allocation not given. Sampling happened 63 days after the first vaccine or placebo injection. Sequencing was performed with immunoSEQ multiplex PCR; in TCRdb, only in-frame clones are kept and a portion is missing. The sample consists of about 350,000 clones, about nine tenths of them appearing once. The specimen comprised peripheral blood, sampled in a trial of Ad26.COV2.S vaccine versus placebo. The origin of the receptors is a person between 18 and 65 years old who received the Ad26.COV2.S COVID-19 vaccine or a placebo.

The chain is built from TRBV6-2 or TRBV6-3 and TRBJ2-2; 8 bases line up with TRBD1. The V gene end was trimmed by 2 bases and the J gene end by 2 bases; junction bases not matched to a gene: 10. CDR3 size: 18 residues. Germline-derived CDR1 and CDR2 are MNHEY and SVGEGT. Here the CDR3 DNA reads TGTGCCAGCAGTTACCCGGAGGGGACAGGCGAAAACACCGGGGAGCTGTTTTTT. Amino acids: CASSYPEGTGENTGELFF.

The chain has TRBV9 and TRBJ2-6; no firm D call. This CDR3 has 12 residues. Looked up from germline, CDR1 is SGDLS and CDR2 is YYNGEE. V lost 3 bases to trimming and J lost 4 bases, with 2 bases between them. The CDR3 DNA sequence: TGTGCCAGCAGCGACGGGGCCAACGTCCTGACTTTC. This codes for CASSDGANVLTF.

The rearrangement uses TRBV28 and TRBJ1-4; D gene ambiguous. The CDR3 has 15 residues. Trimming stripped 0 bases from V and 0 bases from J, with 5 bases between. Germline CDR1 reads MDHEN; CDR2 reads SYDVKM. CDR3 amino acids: CASSLWGATNEKLFF. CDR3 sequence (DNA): TGTGCCAGCAGTTTATGGGGTGCAACTAATGAAAAACTGTTTTTT. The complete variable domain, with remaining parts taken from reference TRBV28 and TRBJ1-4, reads DVKVTQSSRYLVKRTGEKVFLECVQDMDHENMFWYRQDPGLGLRLIYFSYDVKMKEKGDIPEGYSVSREKKERFSLILESASTNQTSMYLCASSLWGATNEKLFFGSGTQLSVL.

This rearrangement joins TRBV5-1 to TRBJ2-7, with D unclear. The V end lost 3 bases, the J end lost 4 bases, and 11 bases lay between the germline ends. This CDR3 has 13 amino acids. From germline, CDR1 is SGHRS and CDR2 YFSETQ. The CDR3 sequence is CASSSVFGYEQYF. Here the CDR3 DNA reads TGCGCCAGCAGCTCGGTCTTTGGGTACGAGCAGTACTTC.